The clone carrying this TCR beta chain occurred many times. Its antigen remains unknown. These data come from a study of identical twins. Overall study results and limits: Out-of-frame alpha sequences shared by twins showed excess low generation probability. Modelling underestimated the level of out-of-frame TCR alpha sharing observed in monozygotic twins.

From germline, CDR1 is SGHRS and CDR2 YFSETQ. The CDR3 is 15 residues long. V was cut by 2 bases and J by 0 bases, with 9 bases left in between. Template switching supplied a universal primer site; unique molecular identifiers were carried on the cDNA. TCRdb analysed the 5' RACE reads with MiXCR anew, one entry per CDR3 protein. The repertoire holds about 920,000 distinct CDR3 sequences, with about 12% as singletons. The same sample was also studied in work on yellow fever vaccine responses in identical twins.

Input material: PBMCs. J is TRBJ2-1 and V is TRBV5-1; the D gene is possibly TRBD2 (5 bases). This receptor was obtained from a woman aged 18-29 years in good health. CDR3 protein: CASSLAVSSYNEQFF. In DNA form, the CDR3 reads TGCGCCAGCAGCTTAGCGGTTAGCTCCTACAATGAGCAGTTCTTC. The variable domain in full, with the rest retrieved from reference TRBV5-1 and TRBJ2-1, is KAGVTQTPRYLIKTRGQQVTLSCSPISGHRSVSWYQQTPGQGLQFLFEYFSETQRNKGNFPGRFSGRQFSNSRSEMNVSTLELGDSALYLCASSLAVSSYNEQFFGPGTRLTVL.